Given below is one T cell receptor beta chain in context. These data come from a study of radiation and T cells in renal cell carcinoma. Losses at the gene ends were 4 bases for V and 5 bases for J; bases not matched to a gene: 9. Germline V gives CDR1 SGDLS, CDR2 YYNGEE. This CDR3 contains 15 residues. Assay used: immunoSEQ multiplex PCR; TCRdb lists only in-frame clones, some missing. The sample has 150,000 to 190,000 clones; about nine tenths are singletons. The sample's time point: blood 2 weeks post-SBRT. The treatment is: 15 Gy SBRT to primary tumor, nephrectomy 4 weeks later. The chain uses TRBV9 and TRBJ1-1; TRBD1 matches at 9 bases. This clonotype was sampled from a woman between 45 and 65 years old with renal cell carcinoma. Sample: blood, taken from a patient whose treatment included radiotherapy and nephrectomy. The CDR3 reads CASSPHGQGRTEAFF. CDR3 DNA: TGTGCCAGCAGCCCCCATGGACAGGGGCGGACTGAAGCTTTCTTT.